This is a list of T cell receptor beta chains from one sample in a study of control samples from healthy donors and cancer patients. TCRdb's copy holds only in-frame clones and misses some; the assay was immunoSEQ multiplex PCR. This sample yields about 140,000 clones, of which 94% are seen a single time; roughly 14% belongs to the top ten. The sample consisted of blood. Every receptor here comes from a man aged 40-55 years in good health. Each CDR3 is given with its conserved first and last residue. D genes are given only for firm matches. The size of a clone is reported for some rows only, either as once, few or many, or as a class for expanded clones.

TGTGCCTGGAGTGTACAGGGAGCTCAGCCCCAGCATTTT | CAWSVQGAQPQHF | TRBJ1-5 | TRBV30 | - | -
TGTGCCAGCAGCGTAGCGGGAGGGCCGGGAGATACGCAGTATTTT | CASSVAGGPGDTQYF | TRBJ2-3 | TRBV9 | once | TRBD2
TGCGCCAGCAGTGAGCTGGGACTAGCGGGCCCGAACACCGGGGAGCTGTTTTTT | CASSELGLAGPNTGELFF | TRBJ2-2 | TRBV10-2 | - | TRBD2
TGCGCCAGAAATGTGTGCAGGGCAAGGAGTCAGCCCCAGCATTTT | CARNVCRARSQPQHF | TRBJ1-5 | TRBV23-1 | - | -
TGTGCCAGCAGCCAAGGACAGGGCTATGGCTACACCTTC | CASSQGQGYGYTF | TRBJ1-2 | TRBV14 | - | TRBD1
TGTGCCAGCAGTGGGACAGGGAAAAATCAGCCCCAGCATTTT | CASSGTGKNQPQHF | TRBJ1-5 | TRBV2 | - | TRBD1
TGTGCCAGCAGTTTATCGGCAGGGTCTAGCAATCAGCCCCAGCATTTT | CASSLSAGSSNQPQHF | TRBJ1-5 | TRBV28 | - | -
TGTGCCACCAGCGCGACGACAGGGCGGACGGGGGCCAACGTCCTGACTTTC | CATSATTGRTGANVLTF | TRBJ2-6 | TRBV15 | - | TRBD1
TGTGCCACCAACCCCCTGGACAGGGAAAATGAAAAACTGTTTTTT | CATNPLDRENEKLFF | TRBJ1-4 | TRBV2 | - | TRBD1
TGTGCCACCAGTGATCCCAGGGGGCGAGAATCCGAAGCTTTCTTT | CATSDPRGRESEAFF | TRBJ1-1 | TRBV24-1 | - | TRBD1
TGCGCCAGCAGCCAGCCGGGACAGACTAATGAAAAACTGTTTTTT | CASSQPGQTNEKLFF | TRBJ1-4 | TRBV4-1 | - | TRBD1
TGTGCCAGCAGCCCCGGGGCGGGTGAAGCTTTCTTT | CASSPGAGEAFF | TRBJ1-1 | TRBV7-9 | - | -
TGTGCCAGCAGCGGGACAGGGGGAAACAAAAAACTGTTTTTT | CASSGTGGNKKLFF | TRBJ1-4 | TRBV9 | once | TRBD1
TGTGCCAGCAGTGTCCGCAGGAACACTGAAGCTTTCTTT | CASSVRRNTEAFF | TRBJ1-1 | TRBV2 | - | -
TGCGCCAGCAGTTCTTATTTGGGTGGTGCTGAGCAGTTCTTC | CASSSYLGGAEQFF | TRBJ2-1 | TRBV10-2 | few | -
TGTGCCAGCAGTTTCCCCCAGACGGGCACAGATACGCAGTATTTT | CASSFPQTGTDTQYF | TRBJ2-3 | TRBV28 | - | -
TGTGCCAGCAGTGAGGGGTATGGCTACACCTTC | CASSEGYGYTF | TRBJ1-2 | TRBV6-1 | - | -
TGTGCCAGCAGTGCGGGACAGTTCTCTGGGGCCAACGTCCTGACTTTC | CASSAGQFSGANVLTF | TRBJ2-6 | TRBV6-1 | once | TRBD1
TGTGCCAGCAGCAATAATCTTTACTACGAGCAGTACTTC | CASSNNLYYEQYF | TRBJ2-7 | TRBV12-3/TRBV12-4 | - | -
TGTGCCAGCTCACCTCTCCAAGAATATGGGACTGAAGCTTTCTTT | CASSPLQEYGTEAFF | TRBJ1-1 | TRBV18 | - | -
TGTGCCAGCGTCAACAGGGGGCAGGCTAATGAAAAACTGTTTTTT | CASVNRGQANEKLFF | TRBJ1-4 | TRBV19 | - | TRBD1
TGTGCCAGTAGTCGAAAGGGGCTATACGACTTTTTTCGCAATCAGCCCCAGCATTTT | CASSRKGLYDFFRNQPQHF | TRBJ1-5 | TRBV19 | - | -
TGTGCCAGCAGTGAGACTAGCGGCACAGATACGCAGTATTTT | CASSETSGTDTQYF | TRBJ2-3 | TRBV6-4 | few | TRBD2
TGCGCCACCTCAAAAACAGGGGGCTCCTACGAGCAGTACTTC | CATSKTGGSYEQYF | TRBJ2-7 | TRBV5-1 | once | TRBD1
TGTGCCAGTAGGCGGCAGGGTGGTTTCGGGGAGCTGTTTTTT | CASRRQGGFGELFF | TRBJ2-2 | TRBV19 | - | -
TGTGCCAGCAGCTTATCGAAGGCAGTTGGAAACACCATATATTTT | CASSLSKAVGNTIYF | TRBJ1-3 | TRBV7-2 | - | -
TGTGCCAGCTCACCGAATGCCAACAGGGATTCACCCCTCCACTTT | CASSPNANRDSPLHF | TRBJ1-6 | TRBV18 | - | -
TGCGCCAGCAGGTGGGGCAGGGAAGAGACCCAGTACTTC | CASRWGREETQYF | TRBJ2-5 | TRBV5-1 | - | -
TGTGCCAGCAGTGGGGAGGGAGCAGATCAGCCCCAGCATTTT | CASSGEGADQPQHF | TRBJ1-5 | TRBV2 | - | -
TGTGCCAGCAGCTTCCAAGGGAACACTGAAGCTTTCTTT | CASSFQGNTEAFF | TRBJ1-1 | TRBV7-8 | - | -
TGCAGCGTTTACTCGATCCAGGCCACTGAAGCTTTCTTT | CSVYSIQATEAFF | TRBJ1-1 | TRBV29-1 | - | -
TGCGCCAGCAGCTTACGACAGGGGGATGGAAACACCATATATTTT | CASSLRQGDGNTIYF | TRBJ1-3 | TRBV5-1 | few | TRBD1
TGTGCCAGCAGGGGGACGGCTGGCAAGAACTATGGCTACACCTTC | CASRGTAGKNYGYTF | TRBJ1-2 | TRBV6-5 | - | -
TGCAGCGTTGAAGATGGGGAGACTAACTATGGCTACACCTTC | CSVEDGETNYGYTF | TRBJ1-2 | TRBV29-1 | - | -
TGTGCCAGCAATTTCGGCACTGAAGCTTTCTTT | CASNFGTEAFF | TRBJ1-1 | TRBV28 | - | -
TGCAGCGTAGCAACAGGGTCTGGAAGAGGAGGCTACACCTTC | CSVATGSGRGGYTF | TRBJ1-2 | TRBV29-1 | once | -
TGTGCCAGCAGCGTAGGGACTAGCGGAAACAATGAGCAGTTCTTC | CASSVGTSGNNEQFF | TRBJ2-1 | TRBV9 | once | TRBD2
TGTGCCAGCAAGCCTTCCCGGGACGGGGGCGAGCAGTACTTC | CASKPSRDGGEQYF | TRBJ2-7 | TRBV28 | - | -
TGTGCCACCAGCAGAGATGGGAAACAAGAGACCCAGTACTTC | CATSRDGKQETQYF | TRBJ2-5 | TRBV15 | - | -
TGCGCCAGCAGGGCCGGGGCGAACTACGAGCAGTACTTC | CASRAGANYEQYF | TRBJ2-7 | TRBV5-1 | few | -
TGTGCCAGCAGCTTAGATGGTTACAGGGGGGAAGAGACCCAGTACTTC | CASSLDGYRGEETQYF | TRBJ2-5 | TRBV11-3 | - | TRBD1
TGCGCCAGCAGCCAGTCAAGAGTCCAAGAGACCCAGTACTTC | CASSQSRVQETQYF | TRBJ2-5 | TRBV4-3 | - | -
TGTGCCAGCAGTTACTTCCAGATGACAGGGGGCTTGACTGAAGCTTTCTTT | CASSYFQMTGGLTEAFF | TRBJ1-1 | TRBV6-2/TRBV6-3 | - | TRBD1
TGTGCCAGCAGTTCCAATCCGAGCACAGATACGCAGTATTTT | CASSSNPSTDTQYF | TRBJ2-3 | TRBV6-2/TRBV6-3 | - | -
TGTGCCAGCAGTTTAAGGGGAGTCCCTGAAGCTTTCTTT | CASSLRGVPEAFF | TRBJ1-1 | TRBV27 | - | -
TGTGCCAGCAGTGAACTTCCCGGGACAGTTTACTATGGCTACACCTTC | CASSELPGTVYYGYTF | TRBJ1-2 | TRBV6-1 | - | TRBD1
TGTGCTAGTGGTTTGGACGATTGGGGGGCTCGATTAGAGACCCAGTACTTC | CASGLDDWGARLETQYF | TRBJ2-5 | TRBV12-5 | - | -
TGTGCCAGCAGTTTAGGGCTAGCGGGCTCCTACAATGAGCAGTTCTTC | CASSLGLAGSYNEQFF | TRBJ2-1 | TRBV28 | - | TRBD2